The count of the clone carrying this T cell receptor (beta chain) is one. Germline V gives CDR1 MRHNA, CDR2 SNTAGT. With V trimmed by 0 bases and J by 5 bases, 9 bases remained unmatched. The CDR3 runs to 17 residues. The data were obtained in a study of cytomegalovirus exposure and HLA in healthy donors. Participants comprised healthy donors of bone marrow. Primers for the PCR totalled 60 Vbeta and 13 Jbeta. Some clones are missing from TCRdb's copy, which holds only in-frame ones; the method was immunoSEQ multiplex PCR. The sample has 270,000 or so clones, 85% to 95% seen once. The clonotype originates from a girl aged 2 to 9 in good health and CMV-seronegative. Sequencing was performed on PBMCs. J is TRBJ2-7 and V is TRBV6-4, with TRBD2 matching 11 bases. CDR3 in DNA: TGTGCCAGCAGTGACTCGAAGGCGAGACTAGCGGGACACGAGCAGTACTTC. Protein: CASSDSKARLAGHEQYF.